This T cell receptor beta chain appears in the sequencing data of a study of T cell repertoires in cytomegalovirus infection. This clonotype has at least ten counts. What it binds is unknown. Deletions cut 5 bases from V and 0 bases from J, with 15 bases between. The germline V gene encodes CDR1 SGHTA and CDR2 FQGNSA. The CDR3 is 16 residues long. MiXCR was run by TCRdb on the reads, yielding one entry per CDR3 protein. The sample contains around 540,000 distinct CDR3 sequences, 30% to 40% of which appear only once. This clonotype was sampled from a human donor in good health (CMV status not recorded). Some clones in this sample may be carry-over from other donors' samples. V and J are TRBV7-2 and TRBJ2-3, with D possibly TRBD2 on 7 matching bases. Sequences were derived from cultured PBMCs, sampled from culture after CMV antigen stimulation. The CDR3 loop is CASSPAGQTSTDTQYF. In DNA form, the CDR3 reads TGTGCCAGCAGCCCAGCGGGACAAACTAGCACAGATACGCAGTATTTT.